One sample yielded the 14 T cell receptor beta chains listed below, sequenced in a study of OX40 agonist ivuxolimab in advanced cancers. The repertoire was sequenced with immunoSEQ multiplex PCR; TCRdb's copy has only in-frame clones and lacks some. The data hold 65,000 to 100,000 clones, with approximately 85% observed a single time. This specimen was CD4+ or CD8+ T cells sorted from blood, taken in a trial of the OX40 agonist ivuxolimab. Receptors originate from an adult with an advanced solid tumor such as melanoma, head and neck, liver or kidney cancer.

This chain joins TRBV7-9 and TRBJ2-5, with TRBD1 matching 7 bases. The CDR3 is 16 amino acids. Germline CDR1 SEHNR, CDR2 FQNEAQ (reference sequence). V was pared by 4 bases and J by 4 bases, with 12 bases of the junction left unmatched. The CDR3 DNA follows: TGTGCCAGCAGCTCGCCGGACAGGAGGCCGGCAGAGACCCAGTACTTC. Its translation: CASSSPDRRPAETQYF.

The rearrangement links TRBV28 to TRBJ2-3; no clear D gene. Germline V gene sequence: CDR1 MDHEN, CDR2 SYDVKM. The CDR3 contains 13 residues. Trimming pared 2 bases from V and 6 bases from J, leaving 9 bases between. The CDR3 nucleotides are TGTGCCAGCAGTTTACCCACCGGGGATACGCAGTATTTT. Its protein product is CASSLPTGDTQYF.

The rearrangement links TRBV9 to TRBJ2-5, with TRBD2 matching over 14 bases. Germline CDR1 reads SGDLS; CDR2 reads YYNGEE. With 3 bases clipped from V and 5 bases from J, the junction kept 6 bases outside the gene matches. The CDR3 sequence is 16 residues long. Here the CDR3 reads CASSGGTSGSEETQYF. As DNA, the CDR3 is TGTGCCAGCAGCGGGGGGACTAGCGGGAGTGAGGAGACCCAGTACTTC. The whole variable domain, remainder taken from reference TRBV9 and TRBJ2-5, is DSGVTQTPKHLITATGQRVTLRCSPRSGDLSVYWYQQSLDQGLQFLIQYYNGEERAKGNILERFSAQQFPDLHSELNLSSLELGDSALYFCASSGGTSGSEETQYFGPGTRLLVL.

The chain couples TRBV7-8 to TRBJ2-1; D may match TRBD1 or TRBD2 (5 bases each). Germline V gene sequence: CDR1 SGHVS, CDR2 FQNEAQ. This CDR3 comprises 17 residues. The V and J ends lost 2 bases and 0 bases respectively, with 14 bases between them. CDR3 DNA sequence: TGTGCCAGCAGCTTAAGGCCGGGGCCGAACTCCTACAATGAGCAGTTCTTC. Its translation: CASSLRPGPNSYNEQFF.

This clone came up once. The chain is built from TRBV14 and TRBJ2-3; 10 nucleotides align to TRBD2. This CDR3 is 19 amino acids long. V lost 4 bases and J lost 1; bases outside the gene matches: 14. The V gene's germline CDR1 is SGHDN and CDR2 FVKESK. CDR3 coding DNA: TGTGCCAGCAGCCCGTCTTTGGAGCGGGAGGGCCGGGGCACAGATACGCAGTATTTT. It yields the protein CASSPSLEREGRGTDTQYF.

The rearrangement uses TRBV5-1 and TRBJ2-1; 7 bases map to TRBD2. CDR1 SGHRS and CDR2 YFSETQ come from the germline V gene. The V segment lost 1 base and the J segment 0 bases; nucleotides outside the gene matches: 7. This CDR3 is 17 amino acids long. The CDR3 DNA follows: TGCGCCAGCAGCTTGTTGCGGGAGTGGAGCTCCTACAATGAGCAGTTCTTC. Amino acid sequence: CASSLLREWSSYNEQFF.

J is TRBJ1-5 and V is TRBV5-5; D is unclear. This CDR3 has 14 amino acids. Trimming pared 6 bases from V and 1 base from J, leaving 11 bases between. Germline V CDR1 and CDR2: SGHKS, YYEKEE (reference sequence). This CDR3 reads CASTPMGSNQPQHF. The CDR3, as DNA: TGTGCCAGCACCCCGATGGGGAGCAATCAGCCCCAGCATTTT. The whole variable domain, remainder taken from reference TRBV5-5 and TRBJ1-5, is DAGVTQSPTHLIKTRGQQVTLRCSPISGHKSVSWYQQVLGQGPQFIFQYYEKEERGRGNFPDRFSARQFPNYSSELNVNALLLGDSALYLCASTPMGSNQPQHFGDGTRLSIL.

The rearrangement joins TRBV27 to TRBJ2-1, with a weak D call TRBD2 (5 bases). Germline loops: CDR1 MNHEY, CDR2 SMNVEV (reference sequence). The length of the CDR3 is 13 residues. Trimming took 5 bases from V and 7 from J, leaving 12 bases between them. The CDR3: CASSTTRLNEQFF. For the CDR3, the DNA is TGTGCCAGCAGTACCACTAGGCTAAATGAGCAGTTCTTC.

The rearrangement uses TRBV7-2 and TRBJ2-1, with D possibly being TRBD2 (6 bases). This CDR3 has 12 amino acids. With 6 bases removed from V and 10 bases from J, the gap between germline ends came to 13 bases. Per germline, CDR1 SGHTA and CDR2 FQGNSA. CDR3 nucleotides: TGTGCCAGCAGACCTGGGGGAGGCGAGCAGTTCTTC. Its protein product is CASRPGGGEQFF.

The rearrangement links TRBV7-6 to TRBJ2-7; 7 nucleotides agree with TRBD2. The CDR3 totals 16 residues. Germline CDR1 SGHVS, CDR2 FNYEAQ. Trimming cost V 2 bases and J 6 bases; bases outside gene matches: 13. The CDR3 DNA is TGTGCCAGCAGCTTATTAGGGGTCAGGGAGGGGAGCGAGCAGTACTTC. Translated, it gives CASSLLGVREGSEQYF.

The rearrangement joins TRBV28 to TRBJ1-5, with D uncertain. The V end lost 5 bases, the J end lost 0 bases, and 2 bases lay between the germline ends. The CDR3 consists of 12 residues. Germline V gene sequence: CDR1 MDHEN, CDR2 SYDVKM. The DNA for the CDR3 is TGTGCCAGCAGTATTAGCAATCAGCCCCAGCATTTT. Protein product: CASSISNQPQHF.

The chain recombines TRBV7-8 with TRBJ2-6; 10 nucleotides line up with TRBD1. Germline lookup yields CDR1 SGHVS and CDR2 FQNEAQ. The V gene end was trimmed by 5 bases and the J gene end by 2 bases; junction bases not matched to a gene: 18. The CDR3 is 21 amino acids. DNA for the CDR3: TGTGCCAGCAGCCAACCAACCGGGACAGGGGTTTCCTATACTGGGGCCAACGTCCTGACTTTC. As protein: CASSQPTGTGVSYTGANVLTF. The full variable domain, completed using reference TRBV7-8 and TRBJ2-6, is GAGVSQSPRYKVAKRGQDVALRCDPISGHVSLFWYQQALGQGPEFLTYFQNEAQLDKSGLPSDRFFAERPEGSVSTLKIQRTQQEDSAVYLCASSQPTGTGVSYTGANVLTFGAGSRLTVL.

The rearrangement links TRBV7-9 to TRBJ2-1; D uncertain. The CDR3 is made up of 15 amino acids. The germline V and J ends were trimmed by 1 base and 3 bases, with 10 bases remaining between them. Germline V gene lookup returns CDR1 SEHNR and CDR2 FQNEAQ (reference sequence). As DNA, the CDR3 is TGTGCCAGCAGCTTAGGGAGATCAAACTACAATGAGCAGTTCTTC. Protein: CASSLGRSNYNEQFF.

The CDR3 protein is CASSSRTGPYEQYF. The CDR3 DNA sequence: TGTGCCAGCAGTTCCCGGACAGGGCCCTACGAGCAGTACTTC. The rearrangement links TRBV28 to TRBJ2-7; 8 bases fit TRBD1. CDR1 MDHEN and CDR2 SYDVKM come from the germline V gene. The CDR3 is 14 amino acids. With V trimmed by 4 bases and J by 2 bases, 4 bases remained unmatched.